This TCR beta chain was identified during a study of shared clonotypes between healthy human individuals. General study findings and limits: Generally, naive subsets came out with larger estimated richness than memory subsets. Donor clonotype sharing was expected to depend on sequencing depth. Sampling included only blood; tissue repertoires likely differ.

In the case of this clone: The antigen remains undetermined.

The naive CD8 population came from CD45RO-negative cells selected for CCR7, without terminally differentiated effector memory CD45RA+ cells. The CDR3 loop spans 14 amino acids. The V and J ends lost 6 bases and 3 bases, in that order; junction bases with no gene match: 8. Germline-derived CDR1 and CDR2 are MNHEY and SMNVEV (reference sequence). Using immunoSEQ multiplex PCR, the repertoire was profiled, and TCRdb retains in-frame clones only, with some absent. The data hold some 1,900,000 clones, with about 95% observed a single time. The TCR sequence derives from a man aged 18 to 29 in good health. Specimen: naive CD8+ T cells sorted from blood. This chain links TRBV27 with TRBJ2-7, with 7 bases identical to TRBD1. The chain's CDR3 is CASRPGGPLYEQYF. CDR3 nucleotides: TGTGCCAGCAGACCAGGGGGTCCCCTCTACGAGCAGTACTTC.